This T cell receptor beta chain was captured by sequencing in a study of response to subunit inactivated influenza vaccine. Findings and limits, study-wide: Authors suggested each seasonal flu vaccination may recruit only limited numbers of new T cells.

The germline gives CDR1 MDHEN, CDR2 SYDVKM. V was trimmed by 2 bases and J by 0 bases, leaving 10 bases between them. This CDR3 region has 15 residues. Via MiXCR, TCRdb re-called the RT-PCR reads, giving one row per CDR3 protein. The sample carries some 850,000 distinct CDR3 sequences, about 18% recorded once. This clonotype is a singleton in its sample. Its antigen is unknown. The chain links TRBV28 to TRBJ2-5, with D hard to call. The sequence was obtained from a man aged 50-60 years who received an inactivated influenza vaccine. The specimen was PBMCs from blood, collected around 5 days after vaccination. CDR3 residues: CASSLAHGNQETQYF. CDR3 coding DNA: TGTGCCAGCAGTTTAGCACACGGCAACCAAGAGACCCAGTACTTC. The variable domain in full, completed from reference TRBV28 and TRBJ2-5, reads DVKVTQSSRYLVKRTGEKVFLECVQDMDHENMFWYRQDPGLGLRLIYFSYDVKMKEKGDIPEGYSVSREKKERFSLILESASTNQTSMYLCASSLAHGNQETQYFGPGTRLLVL.